Described below is a single T cell receptor beta chain sequence and its context. As yet, its antigen is unknown. The V and J ends lost 8 bases and 0 bases respectively, with 10 bases between them. The V gene's germline CDR1 is MNHNS and CDR2 SASEGT. The CDR3 is 14 residues long. The study ran its PCR with 60 Vbeta and 13 Jbeta primers. Sequencing was performed with immunoSEQ multiplex PCR; in TCRdb, only in-frame clones are kept and a portion is missing. The sample comprises about 210,000 clones, 65% to 90% of which are singletons, and more than 0.25% rests with the top ten. This sample is part of a study of cytomegalovirus exposure and HLA in healthy donors. Study-wide results and limits: Evidence from a later analysis indicated that most CMV-associated TCR beta chains looked HLA-restricted. Later analysis suggested links between common viral pathogens and several top significant clusters.

The sample taken for sequencing was PBMCs. This chain uses TRBV6-1 with TRBJ2-2; a possible D gene is TRBD1 (6 bases). This sequence was found in a woman aged 25 to 39 in good health and CMV-seronegative. The DNA for the CDR3 is TGTGCCAGCCGGGACAACCCGAACACCGGGGAGCTGTTTTTT. Translated, it gives CASRDNPNTGELFF.